These 2 T cell receptor beta chains share one sample of origin, sequenced in a study of T-cell reconstitution after alpha-beta-depleted transplantation in children. As it was prepared, the TCRbeta library received unique molecular identifiers. TCRdb called the PCR reads again in MiXCR, with one record for every CDR3 protein. The sample lists some 640,000 distinct CDR3 sequences, around a sixth occurring once. The input for sequencing was PBMCs from the stem cell graft donor, taken from the stem cell graft. Source of these receptors: a human donor who donated a stem cell graft to a child with acute myeloid leukemia.

This clonotype was seen repeatedly, ten times or more. This chain joins TRBV20-1 and TRBJ2-1; D remains ambiguous. This CDR3 comprises 15 residues. Germline lookup yields CDR1 DFQATT and CDR2 SNEGSKA (reference sequence). Trimming stripped 0 bases from V and 5 bases from J, with 14 bases between. The CDR3 bases are TGCAGTGCTAGAGATGCCCGGGCATCTAACAATGAGCAGTTCTTC. It yields the protein CSARDARASNNEQFF.

V and J are TRBV7-9 and TRBJ1-1; no definite D call. The germline V gene encodes CDR1 SEHNR and CDR2 FQNEAQ (reference sequence). Between the trimmed V and J ends, which lost 1 base and 7 bases, there was a span of 13 bases. This CDR3 has 14 residues. In DNA form, the CDR3 reads TGTGCCAGCAGCTTAGATCTCGGGCCATTTGAAGCTTTCTTT. Amino acid sequence: CASSLDLGPFEAFF.